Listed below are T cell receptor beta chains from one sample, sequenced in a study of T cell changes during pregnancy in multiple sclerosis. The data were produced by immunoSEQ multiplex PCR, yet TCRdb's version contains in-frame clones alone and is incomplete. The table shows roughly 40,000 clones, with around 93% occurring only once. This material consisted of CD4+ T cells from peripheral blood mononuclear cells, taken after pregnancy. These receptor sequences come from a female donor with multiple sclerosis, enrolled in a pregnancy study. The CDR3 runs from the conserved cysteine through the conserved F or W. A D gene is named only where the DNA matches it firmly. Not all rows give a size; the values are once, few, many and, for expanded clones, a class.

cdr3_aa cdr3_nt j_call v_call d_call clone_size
CASSPGTDNEQFF TGTGCCAGCAGTCCCGGGACAGACAATGAGCAGTTCTTC TRBJ2-1 TRBV5-4 TRBD1 .
CASRKGSTNEKLFF TGCGCCAGCAGAAAGGGGTCAACTAATGAAAAACTGTTTTTT TRBJ1-4 TRBV5-1 . .
CASSIVRNLNTEAFF TGTGCCAGCAGTATCGTCAGGAATCTCAACACTGAAGCTTTCTTT TRBJ1-1 TRBV11-2 . .
CASRETGQAYGYTF TGCGCCAGCAGAGAGACCGGCCAGGCCTATGGCTACACCTTC TRBJ1-2 TRBV4-1 . .
CASSDGREHYGYTF TGTGCCAGCAGTGACGGCAGGGAACACTATGGCTACACCTTC TRBJ1-2 TRBV6-1 . .
CASSQGQGSTGELFF TGTGCCAGCAGCCAAGGACAGGGGAGTACCGGGGAGCTGTTTTTT TRBJ2-2 TRBV7-3 TRBD1 .
CASSSPAYQRGFTGELFF TGTGCCAGCAGCTCGCCCGCTTACCAGCGGGGGTTCACCGGGGAGCTGTTTTTT TRBJ2-2 TRBV21-1 . .
CASSQELAGDRYF TGTGCCAGCAGCCAAGAACTAGCGGGGGATCGATACTTC TRBJ2-4 TRBV4-2 TRBD2 .
CASSFVRTPSRSPLHF TGTGCCAGCAGCTTCGTTCGAACCCCCAGTCGATCACCCCTCCACTTT TRBJ1-6 TRBV7-8 . few
CASSIEGGRSYEQYF TGTGCCAGTAGTATCGAAGGGGGCCGCTCCTACGAGCAGTACTTC TRBJ2-7 TRBV19 TRBD1 .
CASSLGRGGSYEQYF TGTGCCAGCAGCTTAGGTCGGGGGGGCTCCTACGAGCAGTACTTC TRBJ2-7 TRBV11-2 TRBD2 .
CASSMQGYEQYF TGTGCCAGCAGTATGCAGGGATACGAGCAGTACTTC TRBJ2-7 TRBV2 . .
CASSITTTVNSYNEQFF TGTGCCAGCAGCATAACCACGACAGTGAACTCCTACAATGAGCAGTTCTTC TRBJ2-1 TRBV11-3 . .
CSVEIGGTGAHYGYTF TGCAGCGTTGAAATTGGCGGGACAGGGGCCCATTATGGCTACACCTTC TRBJ1-2 TRBV29-1 TRBD1 .
CASSEAGPGGNEKLFF TGTGCCAGCAGTGAAGCGGGACCCGGGGGAAATGAAAAACTGTTTTTT TRBJ1-4 TRBV6-1 . .
CASSLAGGRNIQYF TGTGCCAGCAGCCTAGCGGGGGGACGAAACATTCAGTACTTC TRBJ2-4 TRBV7-2 TRBD2 .
CSVNVGSGNTIYF TGCAGCGTTAACGTCGGCTCTGGAAACACCATATATTTT TRBJ1-3 TRBV29-1 . .
CASSQDPPGSGEQYF TGTGCCAGCAGCCAAGATCCTCCAGGGTCAGGCGAGCAGTACTTC TRBJ2-7 TRBV4-2 . .
CATRPRDSQETQYF TGCGCCACACGCCCCAGGGACAGCCAAGAGACCCAGTACTTC TRBJ2-5 TRBV10-2 TRBD1 .
CASSHPGNTEAFF TGTGCCAGCAGCCACCCCGGGAACACTGAAGCTTTCTTT TRBJ1-1 TRBV6-6 . .
CSVEGKGADRETQYF TGCAGCGTTGAAGGGAAAGGGGCAGATAGGGAGACCCAGTACTTC TRBJ2-5 TRBV29-1 . once
CASSLALGDTEAFF TGTGCTAGCAGCTTAGCACTGGGAGACACTGAAGCTTTCTTT TRBJ1-1 TRBV7-7 . few
CASRRTGRKLFF TGTGCCAGCAGGCGCACAGGGCGAAAACTGTTTTTT TRBJ1-4 TRBV5-6 . .
CASSARQGSEAFF TGTGCCAGCAGCGCCCGACAGGGCTCTGAAGCTTTCTTT TRBJ1-1 TRBV9 TRBD1 .
CASSTPRQGNTIYF TGTGCCAGCAGCACCCCTCGTCAGGGGAACACCATATATTTT TRBJ1-3 TRBV28 . .
CASRLTGDFYGYTF TGTGCCAGCAGACTCACAGGGGACTTCTATGGCTACACCTTC TRBJ1-2 TRBV2 TRBD1 once
CASSEPTGPWAPLHF TGTGCCAGCAGTGAACCGACAGGCCCCTGGGCACCCCTCCACTTT TRBJ1-6 TRBV25-1 . .
CASSPGTGTTEAFF TGTGCCAGCAGCCCCGGGACAGGGACCACTGAAGCTTTCTTT TRBJ1-1 TRBV7-3 TRBD1 .
CASSLGETDEQYF TGCGCCAGCAGCTTGGGGGAGACCGACGAGCAGTACTTC TRBJ2-7 TRBV5-1 . .
CASNRVYNEKLFF TGTGCCAGCAACCGGGTCTATAATGAAAAACTGTTTTTT TRBJ1-4 TRBV6-6 . .
CASSLAVPRTGKNTEAFF TGTGCCAGCAGCTTAGCGGTTCCCAGGACAGGGAAGAACACTGAAGCTTTCTTT TRBJ1-1 TRBV7-9 TRBD1 .
CASSYTGDNNQPQHF TGTGCCAGCAGTTACACGGGGGATAATAATCAGCCCCAGCATTTT TRBJ1-5 TRBV6-5 . .
CASSEVGRNSPLHF TGTGCCAGCAGTGAAGTGGGCCGCAATTCACCCCTCCACTTT TRBJ1-6 TRBV6-1 . .
CASSPLMREDNYGYTF TGTGCCAGCTCACCACTGATGAGGGAAGATAACTATGGCTACACCTTC TRBJ1-2 TRBV18 . .
CAIRGDRGQDQPQHF TGTGCCATCAGGGGGGACAGGGGGCAAGATCAGCCCCAGCATTTT TRBJ1-5 TRBV10-3 TRBD1 .
CASSEWLAGTPYNEQFF TGTGCCAGCAGTGAATGGTTGGCGGGGACCCCCTACAATGAGCAGTTCTTC TRBJ2-1 TRBV25-1 . .
CASSLVGLAGGPEQFF TGTGCCAGCAGCTTAGTGGGGCTAGCGGGGGGTCCTGAGCAGTTCTTC TRBJ2-1 TRBV11-2 TRBD2 once
CASRTGQGRNTEAFF TGTGCCAGCAGGACGGGACAGGGCAGGAACACTGAAGCTTTCTTT TRBJ1-1 TRBV2 TRBD1 .